This is a list of T cell receptor beta chains from one sample in a study of OX40 agonist ivuxolimab in advanced cancers. Generated by immunoSEQ multiplex PCR, the TCRdb table keeps only in-frame clones and is missing some. The sample has some 53,000 clones, roughly 92% seen once. The sequencing here drew on CD4+ or CD8+ T cells sorted from blood, taken in a trial of the OX40 agonist ivuxolimab. Source of these receptors: an adult with an advanced solid tumor such as melanoma, head and neck, liver or kidney cancer. Both conserved end residues are part of each CDR3. A D gene is named only where the DNA matches it firmly. Some rows mark clone size as missing; the rest say once, few, many or name a class of expanded clone.

CDR3aa: CASSFLAGETQYF
CDR3nt: TGTGCCAGCAGTTTCCTAGCGGGGGAGACCCAGTACTTC
d_gene: TRBD2
abundance: NA
v_gene: TRBV28
j_gene: TRBJ2-5

CDR3aa: CASSLTAGAREQYF
CDR3nt: TGTGCCAGCAGCTTAACGGCGGGAGCTCGCGAGCAGTACTTC
d_gene: TRBD2
abundance: NA
v_gene: TRBV7-2
j_gene: TRBJ2-7

CDR3aa: CSVEGRGGETQYF
CDR3nt: TGCAGCGTCGAGGGTAGAGGCGGGGAGACCCAGTACTTC
d_gene: NA
abundance: NA
v_gene: TRBV29-1
j_gene: TRBJ2-5

CDR3aa: CSVELGALNTEAFF
CDR3nt: TGCAGCGTTGAGCTGGGGGCGCTGAACACTGAAGCTTTCTTT
d_gene: NA
abundance: NA
v_gene: TRBV29-1
j_gene: TRBJ1-1

CDR3aa: CASSYHTRYEQYF
CDR3nt: TGTGCCAGCAGCTATCATACCAGATACGAGCAGTACTTC
d_gene: NA
abundance: NA
v_gene: TRBV11-2
j_gene: TRBJ2-7

CDR3aa: CASSYGGEGSEQFF
CDR3nt: TGTGCCAGCAGTTACGGTGGGGAGGGGAGCGAGCAGTTCTTC
d_gene: TRBD2
abundance: once
v_gene: TRBV6-5
j_gene: TRBJ2-1

CDR3aa: CASSLGTSLQETQHF
CDR3nt: TGTGCCAGCAGCTTAGGGACTTCTCTCCAAGAGACCCAGCACTTC
d_gene: NA
abundance: NA
v_gene: TRBV11-2
j_gene: TRBJ2-5

CDR3aa: CASSLVAGANEQYF
CDR3nt: TGTGCCAGCAGCTTGGTGGCTGGGGCCAACGAGCAGTACTTC
d_gene: NA
abundance: NA
v_gene: TRBV5-6
j_gene: TRBJ2-7

CDR3aa: CSVESRGRATDTQYF
CDR3nt: TGCAGCGTTGAATCTCGCGGGAGGGCCACAGATACGCAGTATTTT
d_gene: TRBD2
abundance: once
v_gene: TRBV29-1
j_gene: TRBJ2-3

CDR3aa: CASSNQALALGNIQYF
CDR3nt: TGTGCCAGTAGTAACCAGGCCCTCGCGCTGGGAAACATTCAGTACTTC
d_gene: NA
abundance: once
v_gene: TRBV19
j_gene: TRBJ2-4

CDR3aa: CASSQRRLAGNYNEQFF
CDR3nt: TGCGCCAGCAGCCAACGCCGGCTAGCGGGTAACTACAATGAGCAGTTCTTC
d_gene: TRBD2
abundance: NA
v_gene: TRBV4-1
j_gene: TRBJ2-1

CDR3aa: CASSAELAGGLAKNIQYF
CDR3nt: TGTGCCAGCAGCGCCGAACTAGCGGGAGGATTAGCCAAAAACATTCAGTACTTC
d_gene: TRBD2
abundance: NA
v_gene: TRBV5-5
j_gene: TRBJ2-4

CDR3aa: CASSAYPTESSYNEQFF
CDR3nt: TGTGCCAGCAGTGCCTATCCGACAGAGAGCTCCTACAATGAGCAGTTCTTC
d_gene: NA
abundance: NA
v_gene: TRBV6-1
j_gene: TRBJ2-1

CDR3aa: CSVLDGLEAFF
CDR3nt: TGCAGCGTTCTAGACGGATTGGAAGCTTTCTTT
d_gene: NA
abundance: NA
v_gene: TRBV29-1
j_gene: TRBJ1-1

CDR3aa: CASSPGPYYEQYF
CDR3nt: TGTGCCAGCAGCCCCGGACCGTACTACGAGCAGTACTTC
d_gene: NA
abundance: NA
v_gene: TRBV14
j_gene: TRBJ2-7

CDR3aa: CSAEMGERYEQYF
CDR3nt: TGCAGCGCCGAGATGGGGGAGCGGTACGAGCAGTACTTC
d_gene: NA
abundance: NA
v_gene: TRBV29-1
j_gene: TRBJ2-7

CDR3aa: CASSEGDRDSYEQYF
CDR3nt: TGTGCCAGCAGCGAGGGGGACAGGGACTCCTACGAGCAGTACTTC
d_gene: TRBD1
abundance: NA
v_gene: TRBV13
j_gene: TRBJ2-7

CDR3aa: CACTLPPRITGELFF
CDR3nt: TGTGCCTGCACACTTCCCCCCCGAATCACCGGGGAGCTGTTTTTT
d_gene: NA
abundance: NA
v_gene: TRBV30
j_gene: TRBJ2-2

CDR3aa: CASSVGTSAFYEQYF
CDR3nt: TGTGCCAGCAGCGTAGGGACTAGCGCTTTCTACGAGCAGTACTTC
d_gene: TRBD2
abundance: NA
v_gene: TRBV9
j_gene: TRBJ2-7

CDR3aa: CASSFSGLGYGYTF
CDR3nt: TGTGCCAGCAGTTTCTCCGGCTTGGGCTATGGCTACACCTTC
d_gene: NA
abundance: NA
v_gene: TRBV27
j_gene: TRBJ1-2

CDR3aa: CASSPAGDKNIQYF
CDR3nt: TGTGCCAGCTCACCGGCAGGGGACAAAAACATTCAGTACTTC
d_gene: NA
abundance: NA
v_gene: TRBV18
j_gene: TRBJ2-4

CDR3aa: CASSPGPPGLADNEQFF
CDR3nt: TGTGCCAGCAGCCCGGGGCCTCCGGGACTAGCGGACAATGAGCAGTTCTTC
d_gene: NA
abundance: NA
v_gene: TRBV21-1
j_gene: TRBJ2-1

CDR3aa: CASSFLTGSVNEQYF
CDR3nt: TGTGCCAGCAGCTTTCTAACAGGGTCGGTTAACGAGCAGTACTTC
d_gene: NA
abundance: NA
v_gene: TRBV7-8
j_gene: TRBJ2-7

CDR3aa: CASSIDTGGPGTDTQYF
CDR3nt: TGTGCCAGTAGTATTGACACGGGAGGACCGGGGACAGATACGCAGTATTTT
d_gene: TRBD2
abundance: NA
v_gene: TRBV19
j_gene: TRBJ2-3

CDR3aa: CASSSVAPVYF
CDR3nt: TGTGCCAGCAGTTCGGTCGCGCCCGTGTACTTC
d_gene: NA
abundance: NA
v_gene: TRBV28
j_gene: TRBJ2-7

CDR3aa: CASSYSENYGYTF
CDR3nt: TGTGCCAGCAGTTACTCAGAAAACTATGGCTACACCTTC
d_gene: NA
abundance: NA
v_gene: TRBV6-5
j_gene: TRBJ1-2

CDR3aa: CASSPPGASYEQYF
CDR3nt: TGTGCCAGCAGCCCCCCAGGGGCGTCCTACGAGCAGTACTTC
d_gene: NA
abundance: NA
v_gene: TRBV7-2
j_gene: TRBJ2-7

CDR3aa: CASSISSSGNTIYF
CDR3nt: TGTGCCAGTAGTATCTCGAGCTCTGGAAACACCATATATTTT
d_gene: NA
abundance: few
v_gene: TRBV19
j_gene: TRBJ1-3

CDR3aa: CASTLPGYGELFF
CDR3nt: TGTGCCAGTACCCTGCCGGGGTACGGGGAGCTGTTTTTT
d_gene: NA
abundance: NA
v_gene: TRBV19
j_gene: TRBJ2-2

CDR3aa: CASSSSSTGQYF
CDR3nt: TGTGCCAGCAGCTCGTCGAGCACTGGGCAGTACTTC
d_gene: NA
abundance: NA
v_gene: TRBV11-2
j_gene: TRBJ2-7

CDR3aa: CASSQVPGDEQYF
CDR3nt: TGCGCCAGCAGCCAAGTCCCGGGGGACGAGCAGTACTTC
d_gene: NA
abundance: NA
v_gene: TRBV4-3
j_gene: TRBJ2-7

CDR3aa: CASGVEAEKLFF
CDR3nt: TGTGCCAGCGGGGTCGAGGCTGAAAAACTGTTTTTT
d_gene: NA
abundance: NA
v_gene: TRBV25-1
j_gene: TRBJ1-4

CDR3aa: CASSPPGGREQYF
CDR3nt: TGTGCCAGCAGCCCTCCCGGTGGAAGGGAGCAGTACTTC
d_gene: NA
abundance: NA
v_gene: TRBV7-6
j_gene: TRBJ2-7

CDR3aa: CASSESEGEQYF
CDR3nt: TGCGCCAGCAGTGAGTCAGAAGGGGAGCAGTACTTC
d_gene: NA
abundance: NA
v_gene: TRBV10-1
j_gene: TRBJ2-7

CDR3aa: CASSPGWVAGNQPQHF
CDR3nt: TGTGCCAGCAGCCCGGGGTGGGTGGCGGGCAATCAGCCCCAGCATTTT
d_gene: NA
abundance: NA
v_gene: TRBV7-2
j_gene: TRBJ1-5

CDR3aa: CRESSCGLADTGELFF
CDR3nt: TGCAGAGAATCAAGTTGCGGACTAGCGGACACCGGGGAGCTGTTTTTT
d_gene: TRBD2
abundance: NA
v_gene: TRBV29-1
j_gene: TRBJ2-2

CDR3aa: CATSSWGLETQYF
CDR3nt: TGTGCCACCAGCTCCTGGGGGCTGGAGACCCAGTACTTC
d_gene: NA
abundance: NA
v_gene: TRBV15
j_gene: TRBJ2-5

CDR3aa: CASSFPPRQGYTDTQYF
CDR3nt: TGTGCCAGCAGTTTTCCCCCCCGCCAGGGTTACACAGATACGCAGTATTTT
d_gene: NA
abundance: NA
v_gene: TRBV28
j_gene: TRBJ2-3

CDR3aa: CASTPDRGLTTEAFF
CDR3nt: TGTGCCAGCACCCCGGACAGGGGGCTTACCACTGAAGCTTTCTTT
d_gene: TRBD1
abundance: NA
v_gene: TRBV6-5
j_gene: TRBJ1-1

CDR3aa: CASSYSQGTGELFF
CDR3nt: TGTGCCAGCAGTTACTCGCAGGGCACCGGGGAGCTGTTTTTT
d_gene: NA
abundance: NA
v_gene: TRBV6-5
j_gene: TRBJ2-2

CDR3aa: CASSLWGNTEAFF
CDR3nt: TGCGCCAGCAGCTTGTGGGGGAACACTGAAGCTTTCTTT
d_gene: NA
abundance: NA
v_gene: TRBV5-1
j_gene: TRBJ1-1

CDR3aa: CSVEDGLGANYGYTF
CDR3nt: TGCAGCGTTGAAGATGGACTGGGAGCTAACTATGGCTACACCTTC
d_gene: NA
abundance: NA
v_gene: TRBV29-1
j_gene: TRBJ1-2

CDR3aa: CASSQDRSEQETQYF
CDR3nt: TGCGCCAGCAGCCAAGATAGGAGCGAACAAGAGACCCAGTACTTC
d_gene: NA
abundance: NA
v_gene: TRBV4-1
j_gene: TRBJ2-5

CDR3aa: CASSPRARDNENEKLFF
CDR3nt: TGCGCCAGCAGCCCCAGAGCCCGGGACAATGAAAATGAAAAACTGTTTTTT
d_gene: NA
abundance: NA
v_gene: TRBV4-1
j_gene: TRBJ1-4

CDR3aa: CASSQDLGQGPYEQYF
CDR3nt: TGCGCCAGCAGCCAAGATCTGGGACAGGGACCCTACGAGCAGTACTTC
d_gene: TRBD1
abundance: NA
v_gene: TRBV4-1
j_gene: TRBJ2-7

CDR3aa: CASSQEELTEQYF
CDR3nt: TGCGCCAGCAGCCAAGAAGAACTTACCGAGCAGTACTTC
d_gene: NA
abundance: once
v_gene: TRBV4-1
j_gene: TRBJ2-7

CDR3aa: CASSQVGLAGNYEQYF
CDR3nt: TGCGCCAGCAGCCAAGTTGGACTAGCGGGGAACTACGAGCAGTACTTC
d_gene: TRBD2
abundance: once
v_gene: TRBV4-1
j_gene: TRBJ2-7

CDR3aa: CASSLRDNPYEQYF
CDR3nt: TGTGCCAGCAGTCTCCGGGACAACCCTTACGAGCAGTACTTC
d_gene: NA
abundance: NA
v_gene: TRBV6-5
j_gene: TRBJ2-7

CDR3aa: CASSPEGGSGANVLTF
CDR3nt: TGTGCCAGCAGCCCAGAAGGGGGCTCTGGGGCCAACGTCCTGACTTTC
d_gene: NA
abundance: once
v_gene: TRBV11-2
j_gene: TRBJ2-6

CDR3aa: CASSPQTSGITYEQYF
CDR3nt: TGTGCCAGCAGCCCACAGACTAGCGGGATTACCTACGAGCAGTACTTC
d_gene: TRBD2
abundance: NA
v_gene: TRBV11-2
j_gene: TRBJ2-7

CDR3aa: CASREGTEAFF
CDR3nt: TGTGCCTCCAGGGAAGGTACTGAAGCTTTCTTT
d_gene: NA
abundance: NA
v_gene: TRBV19
j_gene: TRBJ1-1

CDR3aa: CASSLEPLTEAFF
CDR3nt: TGCGCCAGCAGCTTGGAACCTCTAACTGAAGCTTTCTTT
d_gene: NA
abundance: NA
v_gene: TRBV5-1
j_gene: TRBJ1-1